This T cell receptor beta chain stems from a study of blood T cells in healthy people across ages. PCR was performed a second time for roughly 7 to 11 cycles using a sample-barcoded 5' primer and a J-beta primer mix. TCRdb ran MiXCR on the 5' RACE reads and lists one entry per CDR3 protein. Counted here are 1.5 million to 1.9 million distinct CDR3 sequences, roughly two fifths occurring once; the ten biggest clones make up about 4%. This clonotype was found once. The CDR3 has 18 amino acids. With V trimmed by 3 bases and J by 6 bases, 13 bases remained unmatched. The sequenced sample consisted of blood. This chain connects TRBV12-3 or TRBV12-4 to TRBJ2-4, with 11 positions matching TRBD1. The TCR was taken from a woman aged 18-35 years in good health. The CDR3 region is CASSFRTRGQGARNIQYF. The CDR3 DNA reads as TGTGCCAGCAGTTTCAGGACCCGAGGACAGGGGGCAAGAAACATTCAGTACTTC.